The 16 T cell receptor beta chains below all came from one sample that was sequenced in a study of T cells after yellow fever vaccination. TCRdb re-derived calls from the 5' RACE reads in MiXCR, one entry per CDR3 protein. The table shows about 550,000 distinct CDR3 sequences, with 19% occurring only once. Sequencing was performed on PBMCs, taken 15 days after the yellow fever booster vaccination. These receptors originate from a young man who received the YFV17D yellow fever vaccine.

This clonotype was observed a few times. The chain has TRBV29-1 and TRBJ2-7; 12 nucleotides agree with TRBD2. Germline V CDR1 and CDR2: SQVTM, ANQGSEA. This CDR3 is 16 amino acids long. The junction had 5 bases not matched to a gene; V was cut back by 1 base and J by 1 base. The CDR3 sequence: CSVEGGLAGSSYEQYF. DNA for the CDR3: TGCAGCGTTGAAGGCGGACTAGCGGGAAGTTCCTACGAGCAGTACTTC.

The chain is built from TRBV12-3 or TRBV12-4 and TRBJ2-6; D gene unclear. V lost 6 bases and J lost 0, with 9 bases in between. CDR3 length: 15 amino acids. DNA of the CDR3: TGTGCCAGCAGGCCAGCAGGCTCTGGGGCCAACGTCCTGACTTTC. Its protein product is CASRPAGSGANVLTF.

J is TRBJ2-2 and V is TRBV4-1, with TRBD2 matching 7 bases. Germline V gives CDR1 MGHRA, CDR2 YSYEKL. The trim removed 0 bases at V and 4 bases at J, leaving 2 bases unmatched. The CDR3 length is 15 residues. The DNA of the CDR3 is TGCGCCAGCAGCCAAGAATGGGGGGGCACCGGGGAGCTGTTTTTT. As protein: CASSQEWGGTGELFF.

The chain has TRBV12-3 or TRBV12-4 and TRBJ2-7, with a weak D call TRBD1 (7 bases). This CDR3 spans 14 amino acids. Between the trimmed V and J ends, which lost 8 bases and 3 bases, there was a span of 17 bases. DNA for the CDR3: TGTGCCAGCCGCATCGCAGGGGGGATCTACGAGCAGTACTTC. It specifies CASRIAGGIYEQYF.

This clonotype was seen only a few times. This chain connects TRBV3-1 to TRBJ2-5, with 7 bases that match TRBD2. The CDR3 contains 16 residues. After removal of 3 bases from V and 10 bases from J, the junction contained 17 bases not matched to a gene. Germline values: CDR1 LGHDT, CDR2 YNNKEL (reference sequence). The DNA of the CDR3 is TGTGCCAGCAGCCAGGGGCTAGCGGCACTCGGGTTGGGCCAGTACTTC. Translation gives CASSQGLAALGLGQYF.

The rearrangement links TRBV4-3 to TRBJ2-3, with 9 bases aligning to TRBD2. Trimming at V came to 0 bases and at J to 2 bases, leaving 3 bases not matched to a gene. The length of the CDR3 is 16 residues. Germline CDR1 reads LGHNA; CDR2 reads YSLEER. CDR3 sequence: CASSQDLAGVTDTQYF. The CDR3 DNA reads TGCGCCAGCAGCCAAGATTTAGCGGGAGTCACAGATACGCAGTATTTT.

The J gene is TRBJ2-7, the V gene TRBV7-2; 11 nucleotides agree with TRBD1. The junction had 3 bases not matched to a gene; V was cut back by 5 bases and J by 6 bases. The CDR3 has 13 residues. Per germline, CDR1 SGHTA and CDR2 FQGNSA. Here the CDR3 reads CASSDGTGGEQYF. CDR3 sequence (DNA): TGTGCCAGCAGCGACGGGACAGGGGGCGAGCAGTACTTC.

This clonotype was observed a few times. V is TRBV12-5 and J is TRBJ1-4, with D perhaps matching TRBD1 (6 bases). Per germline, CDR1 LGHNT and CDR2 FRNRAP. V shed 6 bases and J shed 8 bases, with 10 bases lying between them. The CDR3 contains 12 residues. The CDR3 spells CASGTTGEKLFF. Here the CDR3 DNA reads TGTGCTAGTGGAACAACAGGGGAAAAACTGTTTTTT. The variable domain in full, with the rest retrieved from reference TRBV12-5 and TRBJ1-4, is DARVTQTPRHKVTEMGQEVTMRCQPILGHNTVFWYRQTMMQGLELLAYFRNRAPLDDSGMPKDRFSAEMPDATLATLKIQPSEPRDSAVYFCASGTTGEKLFFGSGTQLSVL.

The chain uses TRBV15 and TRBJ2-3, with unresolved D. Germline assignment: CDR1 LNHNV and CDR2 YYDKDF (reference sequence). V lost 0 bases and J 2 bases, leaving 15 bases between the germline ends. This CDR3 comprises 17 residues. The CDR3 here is CATSRDKTKLSTDTQYF. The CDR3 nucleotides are TGTGCCACCAGCAGAGATAAAACCAAGCTTTCCACAGATACGCAGTATTTT.

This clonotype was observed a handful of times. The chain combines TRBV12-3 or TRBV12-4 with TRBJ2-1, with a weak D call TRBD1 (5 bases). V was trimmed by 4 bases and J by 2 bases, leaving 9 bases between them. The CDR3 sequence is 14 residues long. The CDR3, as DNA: TGTGCCAGCAGTTCTATGACAGCCTACAATGAGCAGTTCTTC. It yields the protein CASSSMTAYNEQFF.

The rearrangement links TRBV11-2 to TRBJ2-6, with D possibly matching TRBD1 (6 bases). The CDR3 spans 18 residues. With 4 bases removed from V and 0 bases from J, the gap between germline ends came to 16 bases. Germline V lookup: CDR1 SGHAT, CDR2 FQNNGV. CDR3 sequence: CASSSRVQGSSGANVLTF. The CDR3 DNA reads TGTGCCAGCAGCTCCCGGGTTCAGGGGAGCTCTGGGGCCAACGTCCTGACTTTC.

CDR3 residues: CSASPGGTNTGELFF. In DNA, the CDR3 is TGCAGTGCTAGCCCCGGCGGGACTAACACCGGGGAGCTGTTTTTT. V usage is TRBV20-1 and J usage is TRBJ2-2, with a tentative D call TRBD2 (6 bases). The CDR3 totals 15 residues. The germline gives CDR1 DFQATT, CDR2 SNEGSKA (reference sequence). V lost 3 bases and J lost 2, with 13 bases in between.

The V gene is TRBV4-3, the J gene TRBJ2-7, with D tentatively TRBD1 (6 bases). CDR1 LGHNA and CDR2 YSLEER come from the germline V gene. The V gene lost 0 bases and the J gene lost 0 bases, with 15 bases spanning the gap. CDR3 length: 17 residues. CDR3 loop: CASSQDVGADSSYEQYF. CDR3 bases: TGCGCCAGCAGCCAAGATGTGGGAGCGGACAGCTCCTACGAGCAGTACTTC.

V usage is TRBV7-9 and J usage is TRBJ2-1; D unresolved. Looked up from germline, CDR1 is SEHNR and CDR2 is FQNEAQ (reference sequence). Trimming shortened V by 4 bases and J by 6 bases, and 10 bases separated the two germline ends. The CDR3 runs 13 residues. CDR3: CASSSTNRNEQFF. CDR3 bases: TGTGCCAGCAGCTCAACGAATCGCAATGAGCAGTTCTTC.

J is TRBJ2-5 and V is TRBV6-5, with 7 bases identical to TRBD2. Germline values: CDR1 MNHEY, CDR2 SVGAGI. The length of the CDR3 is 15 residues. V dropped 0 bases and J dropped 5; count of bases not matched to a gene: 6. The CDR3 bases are TGTGCCAGCAGTTACTCTCACCGGGAGGTGGAGACCCAGTACTTC. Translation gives CASSYSHREVETQYF.

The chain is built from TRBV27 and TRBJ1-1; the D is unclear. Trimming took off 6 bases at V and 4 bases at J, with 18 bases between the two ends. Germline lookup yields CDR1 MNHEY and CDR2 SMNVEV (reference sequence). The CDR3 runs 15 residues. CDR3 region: CASSNTGQEGTEAFF. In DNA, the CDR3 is TGTGCCAGCAGCAATACCGGGCAGGAGGGCACTGAAGCTTTCTTT.